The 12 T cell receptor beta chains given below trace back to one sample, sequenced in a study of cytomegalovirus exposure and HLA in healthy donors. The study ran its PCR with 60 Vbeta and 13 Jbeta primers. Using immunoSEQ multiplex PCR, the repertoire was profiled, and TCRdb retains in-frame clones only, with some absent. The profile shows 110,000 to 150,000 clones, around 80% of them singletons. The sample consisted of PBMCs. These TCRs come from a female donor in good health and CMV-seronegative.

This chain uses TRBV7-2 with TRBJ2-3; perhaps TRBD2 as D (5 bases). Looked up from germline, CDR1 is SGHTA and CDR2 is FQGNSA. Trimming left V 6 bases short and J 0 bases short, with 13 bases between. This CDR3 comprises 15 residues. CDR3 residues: CASRRRNPSTDTQYF. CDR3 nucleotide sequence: TGTGCCAGCAGACGGAGGAACCCTAGCACAGATACGCAGTATTTT. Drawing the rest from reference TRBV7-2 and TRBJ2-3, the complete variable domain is GAGVSQSPSNKVTEKGKDVELRCDPISGHTALYWYRQSLGQGLEFLIYFQGNSAPDKSGLPSDRFSAERTGGSVSTLTIQRTQQEDSAVYLCASRRRNPSTDTQYFGPGTRLTVL.

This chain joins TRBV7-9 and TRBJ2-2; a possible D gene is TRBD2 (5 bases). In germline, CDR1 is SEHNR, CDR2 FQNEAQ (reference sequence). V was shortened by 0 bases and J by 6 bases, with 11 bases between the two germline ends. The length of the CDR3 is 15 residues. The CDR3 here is CASSLATSSAGELFF. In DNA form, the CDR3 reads TGTGCCAGCAGCTTAGCTACTAGTTCTGCCGGGGAGCTGTTTTTT.

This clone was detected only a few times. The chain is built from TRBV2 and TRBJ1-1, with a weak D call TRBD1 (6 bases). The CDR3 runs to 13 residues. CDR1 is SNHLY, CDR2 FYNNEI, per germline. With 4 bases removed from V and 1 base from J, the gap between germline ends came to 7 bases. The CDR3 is CASSADRNTEAFF. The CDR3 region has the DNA TGTGCCAGCAGTGCGGACAGGAACACTGAAGCTTTCTTT.

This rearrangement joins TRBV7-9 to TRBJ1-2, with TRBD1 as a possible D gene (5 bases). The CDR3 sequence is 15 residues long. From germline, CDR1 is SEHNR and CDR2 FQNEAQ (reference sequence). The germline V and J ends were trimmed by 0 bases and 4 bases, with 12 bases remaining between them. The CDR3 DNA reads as TGTGCCAGCAGCTTAGCTTCAGGGCGGACCTATGGCTACACCTTC. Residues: CASSLASGRTYGYTF.

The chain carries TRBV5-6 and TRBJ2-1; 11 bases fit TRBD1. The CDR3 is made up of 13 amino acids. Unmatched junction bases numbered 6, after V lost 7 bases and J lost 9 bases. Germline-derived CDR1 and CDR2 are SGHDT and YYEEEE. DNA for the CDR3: TGTGCCAGCGAGCGGACAGGGGGCGGTGAGCAGTTCTTC. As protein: CASERTGGGEQFF.

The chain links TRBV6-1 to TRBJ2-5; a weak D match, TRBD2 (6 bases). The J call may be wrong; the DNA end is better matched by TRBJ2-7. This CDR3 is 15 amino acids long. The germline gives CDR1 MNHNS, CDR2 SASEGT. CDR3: CATIVLEGFPYEQYF. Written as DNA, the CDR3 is TGTGCCACTATCGTATTGGAGGGGTTCCCCTACGAGCAGTACTTC.

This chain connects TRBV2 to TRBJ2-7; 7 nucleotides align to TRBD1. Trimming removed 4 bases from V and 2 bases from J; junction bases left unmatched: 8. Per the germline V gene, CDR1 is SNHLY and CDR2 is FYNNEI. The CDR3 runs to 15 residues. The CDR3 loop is CASSVGQGVTYEQYF. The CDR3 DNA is TGTGCCAGCAGTGTGGGGCAGGGGGTTACCTACGAGCAGTACTTC.

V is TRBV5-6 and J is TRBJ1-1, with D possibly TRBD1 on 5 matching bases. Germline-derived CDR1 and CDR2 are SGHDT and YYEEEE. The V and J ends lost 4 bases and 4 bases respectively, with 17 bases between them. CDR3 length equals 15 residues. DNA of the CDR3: TGTGCCAGCAGCCGACGGACTCCGGGGGTCACTGAAGCTTTCTTT. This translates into CASSRRTPGVTEAFF.

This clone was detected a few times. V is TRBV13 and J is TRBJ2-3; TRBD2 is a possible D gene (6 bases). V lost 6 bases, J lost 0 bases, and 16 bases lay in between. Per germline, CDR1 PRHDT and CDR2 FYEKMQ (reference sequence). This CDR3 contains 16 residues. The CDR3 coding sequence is TGTGCCAGCAGTCTGAATAGCGGAGCTAGCACAGATACGCAGTATTTT. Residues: CASSLNSGASTDTQYF.

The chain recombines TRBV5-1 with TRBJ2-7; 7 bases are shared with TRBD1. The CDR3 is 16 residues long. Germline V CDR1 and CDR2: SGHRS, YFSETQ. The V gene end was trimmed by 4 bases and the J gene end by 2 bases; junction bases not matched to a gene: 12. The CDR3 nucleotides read TGCGCCAGCAGCCTTCCAACCGGGACAGTGACCTACGAGCAGTACTTC. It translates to CASSLPTGTVTYEQYF.

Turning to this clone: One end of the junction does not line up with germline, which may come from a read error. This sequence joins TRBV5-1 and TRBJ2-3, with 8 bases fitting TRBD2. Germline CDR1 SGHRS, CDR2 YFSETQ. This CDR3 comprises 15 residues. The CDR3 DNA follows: TGCGCCAGCAGCTCGATAGCGGGACGGACAGATACGCCGTATTTT. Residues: CASSSIAGRTDTPYF.

CDR3 amino acids: CASSRDRGSGELFF. The CDR3, as DNA: TGCGCCAGCAGCCGGGACAGGGGATCCGGGGAGCTGTTTTTT. The V gene is TRBV4-1, the J gene TRBJ2-2, with 10 bases fitting TRBD1. CDR1 and CDR2 (germline): MGHRA, YSYEKL. Trimming removed 4 bases from V and 6 bases from J; junction bases left unmatched: 2. The CDR3 is 14 amino acids.